This entry describes one TCR beta chain. Its antigen is still unknown. This PCR relied on a set of 60 Vbeta primers and 13 Jbeta primers. Only in-frame clones appear in the TCRdb table, and some are missing; sequencing was by immunoSEQ multiplex PCR. The table lists around 160,000 clones, 60% to 85% of them singletons. These data originate in a study of cytomegalovirus exposure and HLA in healthy donors. Regarding the study as a whole: Earlier analysis looked at TCR beta V segments, and most were productive about 87% or about 30% of the time. Presence/absence analyses treated sequencing depth as roughly uniform across donors.

Germline V lookup: CDR1 LNHDA, CDR2 SQIVND (reference sequence). V shed 5 bases, J shed 0 bases, and the junction held 3 bases outside the gene matches. The CDR3 runs to 14 residues. The J gene is TRBJ1-1, the V gene TRBV19; 7 bases map to TRBD1. This TCR was recovered from a middle-aged woman in good health and CMV-seropositive. The specimen was PBMCs. The CDR3 bases are TGTGCCAGTAGTGGAGGGGGCATGAACACTGAAGCTTTCTTT. Encoded protein: CASSGGGMNTEAFF. Variable domain in full (rest from reference TRBV19 and TRBJ1-1): DGGITQSPKYLFRKEGQNVTLSCEQNLNHDAMYWYRQDPGQGLRLIYYSQIVNDFQKGDIAEGYSVSREKKESFPLTVTSAQKNPTAFYLCASSGGGMNTEAFFGQGTRLTVV.